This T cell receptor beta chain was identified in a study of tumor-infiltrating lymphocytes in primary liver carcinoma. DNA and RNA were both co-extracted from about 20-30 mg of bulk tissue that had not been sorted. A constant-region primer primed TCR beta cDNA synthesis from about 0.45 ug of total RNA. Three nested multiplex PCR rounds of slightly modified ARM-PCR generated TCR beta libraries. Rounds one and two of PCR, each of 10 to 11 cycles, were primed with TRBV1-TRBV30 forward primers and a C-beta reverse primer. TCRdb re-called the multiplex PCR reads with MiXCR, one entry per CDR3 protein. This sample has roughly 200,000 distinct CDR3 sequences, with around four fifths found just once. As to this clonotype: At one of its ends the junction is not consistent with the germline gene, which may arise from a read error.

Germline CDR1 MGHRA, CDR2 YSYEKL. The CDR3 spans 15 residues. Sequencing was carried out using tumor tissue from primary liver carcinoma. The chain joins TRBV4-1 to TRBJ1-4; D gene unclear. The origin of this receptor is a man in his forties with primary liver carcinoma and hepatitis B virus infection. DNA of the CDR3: TGCGCCAGCAGCCAAGGACCCACATCTAATGAAAAACTGTTATTT. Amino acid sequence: CASSQGPTSNEKLLF.